This T cell receptor beta chain was observed in a study of blood T cell repertoires in COVID-19. Libraries were prepared by immunoSEQ multiplex PCR; TCRdb keeps only in-frame clonotypes and omits some of them. The sample consists of about 360,000 clones, 87% of them appearing once. The sequenced sample consisted of PBMCs or T cells enriched from blood (not recorded which). The sequence was obtained from a man younger than 45 who had recovered from COVID-19.

CDR3 sequence: CASSDSASGANVLTF. The DNA for the CDR3 is TGTGCCAGCAGTGACTCGGCCTCTGGGGCCAACGTCCTGACTTTC. The chain couples TRBV6-4 to TRBJ2-6; D remains ambiguous. The germline V gene encodes CDR1 MRHNA and CDR2 SNTAGT. The ends were cut back, 0 bases at V and 0 bases at J, with 3 bases in the middle. The CDR3 runs 15 residues.